This T cell receptor (beta chain) was sequenced for a study of cytomegalovirus exposure and HLA in healthy donors. Study-level background: An earlier analysis found 117 million unique TCR beta sequences from 150 million to 200 million T cells. Study conclusions and caveats: Reported findings show TCR beta sequences accurately forecast HLA-A and HLA-B alleles in most subjects.

The CDR3 runs 15 residues. The germline V gene has CDR1 SGHRS and CDR2 YFSETQ. Trimming took 4 bases from V and 7 from J, leaving 17 bases between them. PCR amplification relied on 60 Vbeta primers (plus 13 Jbeta primers). Sequencing was performed with immunoSEQ multiplex PCR; in TCRdb, only in-frame clones are kept and a portion is missing. In the table there are 120,000 or so clones, about 80% of which are singletons. This clone appeared a few times. The target antigen is unknown. The chain couples TRBV5-1 to TRBJ1-4; the D is unclear. Sequenced material: PBMCs. This clonotype originated in a woman aged 40 to 50 in good health and CMV-seropositive. CDR3 sequence reads: CASSPTNGFGEKLFF. CDR3 DNA sequence: TGCGCCAGCAGCCCGACGAACGGGTTTGGTGAAAAACTGTTTTTT.